The T cell receptor (beta chain) described here comes from a study of tumor and adjacent non-tumor tissue in lung cancer. V was cut by 0 bases and J by 12 bases, with 13 bases left in between. CDR3 length equals 13 residues. Germline assignment: CDR1 LGHNA and CDR2 YNFKEQ. No cell sorting was done before RNA was extracted from the tissue. This non-tumor lung sample came from over 3 cm beyond the tumor edge. A modified ARM-PCR protocol with three rounds of nested PCR amplified TCRbeta. MiXCR was run by TCRdb on the multiplex PCR reads, yielding one entry per CDR3 protein. The sample consists of 94,000 or so distinct CDR3 sequences, around 76% of them appearing once.

V is TRBV4-2 and J is TRBJ2-3; D gene ambiguous. The TCR was taken from a woman aged 45 to 65 with non-small cell lung cancer. Sequencing was performed on distant non-tumor lung tissue. CDR3 in amino acids: CASSQDMAVTQYF. The CDR3 region has the DNA TGTGCCAGCAGCCAAGATATGGCAGTTACCCAGTATTTT.